A selection of T cell receptor beta chains follows, all from one sample in a study of blood T cell repertoires in COVID-19. This table comes from immunoSEQ multiplex PCR, and its TCRdb copy is limited to in-frame clones, with some not included. The sample consists of tens of thousands of clones, 70% to 90% of them appearing once. Input material: peripheral blood. Receptor source: a woman older than 75 with active or convalescent COVID-19. Both conserved end residues are part of each CDR3. The D gene is left open where the match is weak. The listing skips clone size in some rows; elsewhere it reads once, few, many or a size class.

j_call d_call clone_size v_call cdr3_nt cdr3_aa
TRBJ2-1 - - TRBV19 TGTGCCAGTAGTGTATATGACAGTCCCTACAATGAGCAGTTCTTC CASSVYDSPYNEQFF
TRBJ2-3 TRBD2 - TRBV29-1 TGCAGCGTTCTAAGGACTAGCGGGGGGGCTTCGGGAGATACGCAGTATTTT CSVLRTSGGASGDTQYF
TRBJ1-6 - - TRBV7-2 TGTGCCAGCGAGATTACAGGGCTGAATTCACCCCTCCACTTT CASEITGLNSPLHF
TRBJ1-2 - - TRBV6-1 TGTGCCAGCAGTGAAAGGGGCGTTTATGGCTACACCTTC CASSERGVYGYTF
TRBJ1-2 TRBD1 - TRBV9 TGTGCCAGCAGCGTAGGGGCAGGGGGTATTAACTATGGCTACACCTTC CASSVGAGGINYGYTF
TRBJ2-1 - - TRBV6-5 TGTGCCAGCACTAGGGGGAATGAGCAGTTCTTC CASTRGNEQFF
TRBJ2-3 TRBD2 - TRBV4-2 TGTGCCAGCAGCCAAGATCGTCAGGGAGGGACAGATACGCAGTATTTT CASSQDRQGGTDTQYF
TRBJ2-1 - - TRBV5-1 TGCGCCAGCAGCGCCATGGGCCTGCGTGAGCAGTTCTTC CASSAMGLREQFF
TRBJ2-3 - - TRBV6-5 TGTGCCAGCAGTTCCCCAGCGGGTCTGACGCAGTATTTT CASSSPAGLTQYF
TRBJ2-7 - once TRBV21-1 TGTGCCAGCAGCAAACTCTCCCAGGGTACCTACGAGCAGTACTTC CASSKLSQGTYEQYF
TRBJ1-2 - - TRBV7-2 TGTGCCAGCAGCGAGGGGGAGGGGCGCGGCTACACCTTC CASSEGEGRGYTF
TRBJ2-7 - - TRBV28 TGTGCCAGCAGTTTAGGAGGACCCAATGGCGAGCAGTACTTC CASSLGGPNGEQYF
TRBJ1-6 - - TRBV4-3 TGCGCCAGCAGCCAAGATCTCCAGGGAGGAAATTCACCCCTCCACTTT CASSQDLQGGNSPLHF
TRBJ2-1 - - TRBV27 TGTGCCACCTCGAGTTACAATGAGCAGTTCTTC CATSSYNEQFF
TRBJ1-6 - - TRBV25-1 TGTGCCAGCAGTGGTTTCGGGACACCTCCCCACTTT CASSGFGTPPHF
TRBJ1-3 - - TRBV5-4 TGTGCCAGCAGCAGCCGGGACTGGGGAGGGGACACCATATATTTT CASSSRDWGGDTIYF
TRBJ2-7 - - TRBV4-1 TGCGCCAGCAGCCTAACATACAGGGACCCCTACGAGCAGTACTTC CASSLTYRDPYEQYF
TRBJ2-2 TRBD2 - TRBV7-2 TGTGCCAGCAGCTTAGGTGGGCGGGGGGCCCCCGGGGAGCTGTTTTTT CASSLGGRGAPGELFF
TRBJ1-5 TRBD1 - TRBV30 TGTGCCTGGGGGACAGGGGTTTGGGATCAGCCCCAGCATTTT CAWGTGVWDQPQHF